This T cell receptor beta chain was observed in a study of T cells in Graves' hyperthyroidism and ophthalmopathy. Findings and limits, study-wide: A median 6.5 months before onset, the model predicted ophthalmopathy. Blood also held most thyroid clonotypes expanded beyond 0.001.

In patients aged 18 to 65, hyperthyroidism was newly diagnosed, with duration under 2 months. Cells are PBMCs isolated from around 9.4 ml of fresh blood. The source material, RNA transcripts, was used to amplify TCR beta CDR3 regions. A first-round RT-PCR of the TCR CDR3 used the HTBI primer set. TCRdb re-called the multiplex PCR reads with MiXCR, one entry per CDR3 protein. The data contain under 300,000 distinct CDR3 sequences, 12% to 15% of them seen just once; the ten biggest clones take up around 31%. The CDR3 extends over 13 amino acids. V gave up 5 bases and J gave up 4 bases; unmatched junction bases: 5. Looked up from germline, CDR1 is DFQATT and CDR2 is SNEGSKA (reference sequence). This clonotype was recorded many times. Its antigen is not known.

Sequenced material: blood. The clonotype was recovered from a woman aged 50 to 65 with Graves' hyperthyroidism that later progressed to Graves' ophthalmopathy. The V call is TRBV20-1, the J call TRBJ2-7; 10 nucleotides match TRBD2. In DNA, the CDR3 is TGCAGTGCTCATAGCGGGAGGTGGTACGAGCAGTACTTC. It translates to CSAHSGRWYEQYF.